This T cell receptor beta chain derives from a study of shared clonotypes between healthy human individuals. Only a few counts were recorded for this clone. V lost 5 bases and J 11 bases, leaving 18 bases between the germline ends. CDR1 and CDR2 (germline): MNHEY, SVGAGI. This CDR3 comprises 13 residues. Sorted-subset replicate PCR reactions contained roughly 200 ng DNA, corresponding to some 29,000 T cell genomes. Measured with immunoSEQ multiplex PCR; TCRdb has only the in-frame clones, and not every one. The sample has more than 2 million clones; about 94% are singletons. The chain has TRBV6-5 and TRBJ1-1; possibly TRBD1 for D (5 bases). The receptor's source is a man aged 18 to 29 in good health. The sequencing sample was made of naive CD4+ T cells sorted from blood. Sample subset: CD45RA+ positively selected. The DNA of the CDR3 is TGTGCCAGCAGTCGGGGCAGGGATGTGTCCGCTTTCTTT. Translated: CASSRGRDVSAFF.